A single sample gave rise to the 2 T cell receptor beta chains below, sequenced in a study of blood T cell repertoires in COVID-19. Assay used: immunoSEQ multiplex PCR; TCRdb lists only in-frame clones, some missing. Among some 190,000 clones listed, 80% were seen once. The sequenced sample consisted of PBMCs or T cells enriched from blood (not recorded which). These TCRs come from a man in his sixties who had been exposed to COVID-19.

This chain uses TRBV19 with TRBJ1-1, with TRBD1 matching 9 bases. Trimming at V came to 0 bases and at J to 0 bases, leaving 8 bases not matched to a gene. The CDR3 is 18 residues long. The V gene's germline CDR1 is LNHDA and CDR2 SQIVND (reference sequence). The DNA for the CDR3 is TGTGCCAGTAGTATAGATCGACAGGGGGGGAACTTGAACACTGAAGCTTTCTTT. Amino acid sequence: CASSIDRQGGNLNTEAFF.

The rearrangement links TRBV2 to TRBJ2-2, with TRBD1 as a possible D gene (6 bases). CDR1 is SNHLY and CDR2 is FYNNEI in the germline V gene. The CDR3 runs 15 residues. V was trimmed by 4 bases and J by 5 bases, leaving 14 bases between them. The CDR3: CASSVLQGTTGELFF. The CDR3 DNA sequence: TGTGCCAGCAGTGTGCTTCAGGGGACAACCGGGGAGCTGTTTTTT.